This T cell receptor beta chain was documented in a study of cytomegalovirus exposure and HLA in healthy donors. It was with 60 Vbeta and 13 Jbeta primers that the PCR ran. Sequencing used immunoSEQ multiplex PCR; TCRdb keeps in-frame clones, though not all of them. The top ten hold approximately 1.4% of the sample, which has roughly 98,000 clones, roughly 81% seen once. The sample comprised PBMCs. This sequence was found in a man in his forties in good health and CMV-seronegative.

DNA for the CDR3: TGTGCCAGCAGCCCTACGGGGTCGTACTATGGCTACACCTTC. Amino acids: CASSPTGSYYGYTF. This chain links TRBV11-2 with TRBJ1-2; D gene uncertain. V was clipped by 5 bases and J by 3 bases, with 13 bases between them. In germline, CDR1 is SGHAT, CDR2 FQNNGV. There are 14 residues in the CDR3.